This TCR beta chain was identified in a study of blood T cells in healthy people across ages (dated by TCRdb to between 2015 and 2016). As for the study more broadly: In model experiments, roughly one uniquely barcoded TCR beta cDNA molecule per two T cells was captured by template switching. Using deep sequencing normalized with unique cDNA molecular identifiers, the study measured how TCR beta repertoire diversity changes with age. For two donors (one aged 18 to 29 and one aged 80 or older), the study analyzed two additional independent replicas of 1 million unique cDNA reads from the same blood draw. The donors were split into four age groups: young (average around 15 years), middle-aged (39), aged (approximately 59) and long-lived (approximately 80).

Donors were roughly 40 systemically healthy Caucasian individuals from Russia aged roughly 6 to 100 years. Each donor gave approximately 10 milliliters of peripheral blood, collected into EDTA-treated Vacutainer tubes. Ficoll-Paque density-gradient centrifugation was used to isolate PBMCs, with at least 6 million per sample. Trizol reagent was used to extract total RNA from PBMCs, with at least 6 micrograms per sample. Naive CD45RAhigh/CD27high T cell percentages were measured by flow cytometry on a PBMC aliquot from every donor. The CDR3 goes from the cysteine to the phenylalanine over 13 residues. This entry keeps only the CDR3 DNA: 39 bases, framed from base 1. In the germline V gene, CDR1 corresponds to MNHNS and CDR2 to SASEGT. V loses 3 bases of germline sequence and J loses 4 bases, and the interval between the two ends is 6 bases. The library was prepared using 5' RACE. Sequencing instrument: Illumina HiSeq 2500. A second PCR of roughly 6 to 11 cycles was performed with a sample-barcoded 5' primer and a J-beta primer mix. Each TCR beta cDNA molecule received a unique molecular identifier from a template-switch 5' adaptor carrying 12 random nucleotides. Each sample yielded at least 3 million CDR3-containing paired-end reads. The Mint cDNA synthesis kit, primed by a TRBC-specific oligonucleotide, was used to synthesize first-strand cDNA from all RNA. All cDNA was treated with uracil-DNA glycosylase and then went through a first 18-cycle PCR with the universal primers M1SS and BC2_uni_R. The authors' pipeline ran thus. For normalization, 1 million high-quality reads were randomly selected from each sample, with every read carrying a distinct molecular identifier. Instead of being binned into consensus sequences, reads with shared molecular identifiers were discarded. MiTCR, run with a Q25 quality threshold and the strictest error-elimination algorithm, handled CDR3 identification, clonotype clustering and error correction. A nonparametric unseen species model using Euler transformation provided a lower-bound estimate of total TCR beta diversity. TCRdb trimmed public reads at Q25 via fastp, called clones via MiXCR and kept in-frame beta chains. CDR3 protein duplicates are merged, each entry listing the most common genes and DNA. The V and J calls come from TCRdb's annotation, not from the publication. The sample profile shows about 930,000 distinct CDR3 sequences; 29% of them were found once. The ten top clones hold roughly 10% of the sample.

This clonotype was detected a few times. No cognate antigen has been identified for it. No per-base quality is available; no much larger clone lies one base away. Study-wide conclusions, independent of this receptor: There was a strong correlation between observed TCR beta diversity and the percentage of naive T cells measured by flow cytometry. Estimates of total diversity from one million sequenced T cells were regarded as lower bounds and underestimates. As age increased, observed TCR beta diversity per million T cells dropped in a roughly linear way, and a significant reduction was already evident by age roughly 36. Compared with the aged group, the long-lived group had more naive CD4+ T cells, fewer expanded clones and increased TCR diversity, a pattern suggesting age selection. Donor CMV infection status was unknown, potentially confounding age-related changes in expanded clonotypes. Because profiling used bulk unsorted PBMCs, naive and antigen-experienced compartments could not be compared conclusively.

The sample also formed part of further work on T cells of mothers and their children. The second study's paper adds: The donors were nine systemically healthy Caucasian individuals, made up of three mothers and their six children. cDNA synthesis consumed the entire amount of extracted RNA, loaded at 1.5 ug RNA in each 15 ul reaction. In the second PCR, sample barcodes and 2-4 random nucleotides were introduced via the M1S primer. Over 8.5 million TCR beta CDR3 reads were obtained for each mother, and 3 million to 3.5 million reads were obtained for each child. Thymic selection similarly shapes TCR recombination output in related and unrelated pairs, with minor effect from inherited differences. Normalized repertoire overlap was always found to be slightly, but never significantly, higher in related mother-child pairs than in unrelated mother-child pairs. No persistent microchimeric T cell clones were detected, at a sensitivity of roughly 100 clones per million clonotypes. In the study, deep NGS was used to compare the TCR beta repertoires of mothers and children, and features distinguishing related mother-child pairs from unrelated individuals were sought. Mothers averaged roughly 40 +/- 4 years of age and children averaged around 10 +/- 4 years. After adapter ligation with NEBNext reagents, the libraries were sequenced on Illumina HiSeq 2000 with 100+100 nt paired-end reads. To prevent cross-contamination, the mother and child libraries were prepared one month apart and sequenced in separate runs. Between roughly 500,000 and 2,300,000 distinct TCR beta clonotypes were identified per donor. Naive TCR beta clonotypes were estimated from low-frequency clonotypes matched to each donor's FACS-determined naive share, without sorting.

The sequence joins TRBV6-1 to TRBJ1-4; there is no confident call for the D gene. Material for sequencing was blood. The receptor's source is a woman in her forties in good health. The CDR3 sequence is CASSEQLNEKLFF. The nucleotide sequence is given as TGTGCCAGCAGTGAGCAGCTTAATGAAAAACTGTTTTTT.